The source of this TCR beta chain is a study of beta chain features in type 1 diabetes. About the research overall: Researchers looked at some 110 million sorted cells across all samples.

Trimming removed 4 bases at V and 5 bases at J, with 18 bases between. In germline, CDR1 is SGHRS, CDR2 YFSETQ. The CDR3 runs to 15 residues. Overall study findings and caveats: Within the patient group, naive, central memory and Treg TCRB repertoires appeared more similar to each other than within healthy donors. Within each of all four CD4+ subsets, Type 1 diabetes patients had TCRB CDR3s that were moderately but significantly shorter.

Expressed TCRB transcripts were sequenced, since all the RNA that had been isolated was reverse transcribed. Generated by immunoSEQ multiplex PCR, the TCRdb table keeps only in-frame clones and is missing some. The sample yields about 360,000 clones, roughly 13% seen once. Comments on this clone: Its antigen is as yet unknown.

Sequencing was done on a sample of naive CD4+ T cells from blood. J is TRBJ1-1 and V is TRBV5-1, with D perhaps TRBD1 (6 bases). This sequence originates from a young woman with type 1 diabetes. The CDR3, as DNA: TGCGCCAGCAGCGTGAACACCGGACAGCTAACTGAAGCTTTCTTT. Its translation: CASSVNTGQLTEAFF.